Below, 14 T cell receptor beta chains from the same sample are listed, as sequenced in a study of T-cell reconstitution after alpha-beta-depleted transplantation in children. Using unique molecular identifiers, the investigators prepared the TCRbeta library. Via MiXCR, TCRdb re-called the PCR reads, giving one row per CDR3 protein. This repertoire shows some 200,000 distinct CDR3 sequences, roughly 10% found once; its top ten account for approximately 30%. The sequencing used PBMCs, collected before TCRalphabeta/CD19-depleted stem cell transplant. The receptor source for this set is a child younger than two with acute myeloid leukemia, due to receive a stem cell transplant.

This clonotype appeared many times. The rearrangement joins TRBV20-1 to TRBJ2-2; 7 bases are a match to TRBD2. CDR3 length: 12 residues. Germline assignment: CDR1 DFQATT and CDR2 SNEGSKA (reference sequence). After removal of 2 bases from V and 14 bases from J, the junction contained 8 bases not matched to a gene. The DNA of the CDR3 is TGCAGTGCTAGACACAGAGCGGGAACACTGTTTTTT. It translates to CSARHRAGTLFF.

This clonotype was seen at least ten times. The chain employs TRBV5-1 and TRBJ1-1, with D uncertain. V was clipped by 2 bases and J by 3 bases, with 14 bases between them. This CDR3 is built from 15 residues. Germline V gene sequence: CDR1 SGHRS, CDR2 YFSETQ. CDR3 DNA sequence: TGCGCCAGCAGCTTCCGTCTATCTCGGGACACTGAAGCTTTCTTT. Protein sequence: CASSFRLSRDTEAFF.

In its sample, this clonotype was seen many times. This chain uses TRBV5-1 with TRBJ1-6; possible D gene TRBD1, 5 bases. Germline V gene lookup returns CDR1 SGHRS and CDR2 YFSETQ. The CDR3 has 15 residues. With 4 bases removed from V and 5 bases from J, the gap between germline ends came to 13 bases. CDR3 coding DNA: TGCGCCAGCAGCCCTCAAACAGGCGATAATTCACCCCTCCACTTT. This sequence encodes CASSPQTGDNSPLHF.

At least ten counts were recorded for this clonotype. The chain couples TRBV28 to TRBJ2-3; 9 bases line up with TRBD2. The CDR3 totals 15 residues. The germline CDR1 and CDR2 sequences are MDHEN and SYDVKM. Trimming at V came to 5 bases and at J to 6 bases, leaving 9 bases not matched to a gene. CDR3: CASSTPGLAKDTQYF. DNA for the CDR3: TGTGCCAGCAGTACACCGGGACTAGCTAAGGATACGCAGTATTTT.

There are a few counts of this clonotype. The rearrangement joins TRBV20-1 to TRBJ2-2; 12 bases are shared with TRBD2. The CDR3 has 14 amino acids. The germline V gene has CDR1 DFQATT and CDR2 SNEGSKA (reference sequence). Trimming took 5 bases from V and 7 from J; bases not matched to a gene: 5. The CDR3 sequence: CSAGSSGGVGELFF. The CDR3 nucleotides read TGCAGTGCTGGTTCTAGCGGGGGGGTCGGGGAGCTGTTTTTT.

This clonotype was seen many times. The V gene is TRBV5-1, the J gene TRBJ1-3; 11 bases fit TRBD1. Germline CDR1 and CDR2: SGHRS and YFSETQ. The J segment lost 4 bases and the V segment lost 4 bases, leaving 7 bases of the junction unmatched. This CDR3 has 16 residues. CDR3 sequence: CASSGTGGFSGNTIYF. The DNA for the CDR3 is TGCGCCAGCAGCGGGACAGGGGGGTTTTCCGGAAACACCATATATTTT.

There are many counts of this clonotype. V gene TRBV29-1 combines with J gene TRBJ1-1; D gene ambiguous. Trimming shortened V by 0 bases and J by 1 base, and 15 bases separated the two germline ends. The CDR3 is 16 residues long. Germline CDR1 and CDR2: SQVTM and ANQGSEA. The CDR3 region has the DNA TGCAGCGTTGAAGATCTTTTGGCCAGGCCGAACACTGAAGCTTTCTTT. Translation gives CSVEDLLARPNTEAFF.

Concerning this clonotype itself: A read error may explain this, as a much larger clone is one base away. The chain has TRBV20-1 and TRBJ1-4, with D perhaps matching TRBD1 (6 bases). The CDR3 runs to 11 residues. Per the germline V gene, CDR1 is DFQATT and CDR2 is SNEGSKA (reference sequence). CDR3 nucleotides: TGCACTGCAGAGGTCTACACCGGGACACTTTTT. Its protein product is CTAEVYTGTLF.

The sample holds many counts of this clonotype. The chain has TRBV12-3 or TRBV12-4 and TRBJ2-5, with TRBD1 matching over 8 bases. The CDR3 spans 12 residues. The CDR3 coding sequence is TGTGCTTCCGGGACAGGTCAAGAGACCCAGTACTTC. It codes for CASGTGQETQYF.

This clonotype was seen a handful of times. The rearrangement uses TRBV10-3 and TRBJ2-1; D might be TRBD2 (6 bases). The V gene lost 10 bases and the J gene lost 0 bases, with 16 bases spanning the gap. This CDR3 has 15 residues. Germline CDR1 and CDR2: ENHRY and SYGVKD. DNA for the CDR3: TGTGCCACCAGACCCGGGACTTCCTCCTACAATGAGCAGTTCTTC. It is translated as CATRPGTSSYNEQFF.

The genes are TRBV9 and TRBJ2-1, with 11 bases lining up with TRBD1. CDR1 is SGDLS, CDR2 YYNGEE, per germline. The CDR3 has 16 amino acids. With V trimmed by 0 bases and J by 7 bases, 6 bases remained unmatched. The CDR3 coding sequence is TGTGCCAGCAGCGTAGGGTCGGGACAGGGGGTGAATGAGCAGTTCTTC. Its translation: CASSVGSGQGVNEQFF.

Points on this clonotype: This may come from a read error, since a much larger clone is one base off. This sequence joins TRBV12-3 or TRBV12-4 and TRBJ2-1; D unresolved. This CDR3 region has 13 residues. Trimming cost V 7 bases and J 9 bases, with 16 bases left between them. CDR3 loop: CASTPDGSSEQFF. The DNA for the CDR3 is TGTGCCAGCACTCCGGACGGAAGCAGTGAGCAGTTCTTC.

This clonotype was seen ten or more times. The CDR3 loop is CSALRENYGYTF. In DNA form, the CDR3 reads TGCAGTGCTCTCCGGGAAAACTATGGCTACACCTTC. The chain employs TRBV20-1 and TRBJ1-2; no reliable D call. The V end was cut by 5 bases, the J end by 2 bases, with 9 bases between. This CDR3 comprises 12 residues. Germline V gene lookup returns CDR1 DFQATT and CDR2 SNEGSKA (reference sequence).

This clonotype was picked up many times. This chain links TRBV24-1 with TRBJ2-2; the D gene is possibly TRBD1 (6 bases). The CDR3 is 16 residues long. The germline gives CDR1 KGHDR, CDR2 SFDVKD. The V gene lost 1 base and the J gene lost 3 bases, with 11 bases spanning the gap. The CDR3 is CATSDFGTRYTGELFF. CDR3 sequence (DNA): TGTGCCACCAGTGATTTTGGGACAAGATACACCGGGGAGCTGTTTTTT.